Included here is one TCR beta chain sequence, with context. Its antigen remains undetermined. No base quality values were provided; no much bigger clone lies one nucleotide off. The trial excluded patients who had a history of autoimmune disease or were on systemic immunosuppression. In every dose cohort, peripheral blood was drawn for TCR sequencing at baseline, cycle 4 day 1, and cycle 7 day 1. The samples were taken from a phase I, first-in-human, multicenter, open-label dose-escalation trial of ivuxolimab. The trial enrolled adults with locally advanced or metastatic head and neck squamous cell, hepatocellular, melanoma or renal cell carcinoma. Before TCR sequencing, CD4+ T cells and CD8+ T cells from peripheral blood were sorted into separate populations. The data are from a study of OX40 agonist ivuxolimab in advanced cancers. Context from the whole study: Ivuxolimab was a fully human IgG2 agonistic monoclonal antibody targeting the costimulatory receptor OX40 (CD134). Intravenous ivuxolimab was administered to patients every 2 weeks at six dose levels: 0.01, 0.1, 0.3, 1.5, 3 and 10 mg/kg. Of the roughly 50 dose-escalation patients, hepatocellular carcinoma was present in approximately 20, melanoma in some 15, renal cell carcinoma in 9 and head and neck cancer in 9. A male proportion of almost 85% and a mean age of around 60 years, ranging from about 20 to 79, were recorded for the dose-escalation cohort. Patients were allowed to have had prior anti-PD-1, anti-PD-L1 or anti-CTLA-4 therapy, and approximately 40% of the dose-escalation patients had been treated with checkpoint inhibitors. Partial responses occurred in three dose-escalation patients, of whom one had hepatocellular carcinoma and two had cutaneous melanoma. The purpose of peripheral TCRbeta sequencing was to test whether ivuxolimab changed TCR sequence diversity and led to clonal T-cell expansion. The monotherapy dose-escalation portion (N ≈ 55 patients) of the phase I ivuxolimab trial is reported in the paper.

The germline V gene yields MNHNS for CDR1 and SASEGT for CDR2. The CDR3 runs 14 amino acids, cysteine and phenylalanine included. Of all the DNA, just the CDR3 is kept, 42 bases in frame from base 1. At the junction V is shortened by 7 bases and J by 8 bases, with 20 bases in between. The paper as a whole reports these results and caveats: After ivuxolimab, CD8+ T cells had more expanded clones than CD4+ T cells on average. Low levels of normalized T-cell clonal expansion were also seen in some patients who did not respond. In partial responders in the 0.1-3.0 mg/kg groups, normalized peripheral clonal expansion was found to be among the lowest, especially among CD8+ T cells. At doses of 0.1 to 3.0 mg/kg, clonal expansion of both CD4+ and CD8+ T cells in blood was seen between baseline and week 6. The antigen specificity of the clonally expanded peripheral T cells was not determined.

To sequence the TCRbeta CDR3 region, genomic DNA was isolated from the sorted cells. The immunoSEQ Assay was used for sequencing of TCRbeta CDR3 regions. TCRdb mirrors the immuneACCESS table, restricted to in-frame sequences. Some clones are absent from its copies; in checked studies, under half trace to an unresolved V gene, and the reason for the others is unknown. Here the sample has 85,000 to 95,000 clones; roughly nine tenths occur a single time. Together, the top ten hold about 0.31% of the sample. The sample consisted of CD4+ or CD8+ T cells sorted from blood, taken in a trial of the OX40 agonist ivuxolimab. Rearrangement joined TRBV6-1 to TRBJ1-2; a tentative D call is TRBD1 (5 bases match). This receptor was taken from an adult with an advanced solid tumor such as melanoma, head and neck, liver or kidney cancer. CDR3 reads: CASTLGTESLGYTF. The DNA sequence reads TGTGCCAGCACCCTCGGGACGGAGTCCTTAGGCTACACCTTC.